These 9 T cell receptor beta chains originate from one sample sequenced in a study of blood T cell repertoires in COVID-19. Clones were sequenced by immunoSEQ multiplex PCR, and TCRdb holds only the in-frame ones, with some missing. The sample has 100,000 or so clones; approximately 84% are singletons. The sample was peripheral blood. Source of these receptors: a woman aged 60-75 years with acute or convalescent COVID-19.

The V and J genes are TRBV7-6 and TRBJ1-3, with D possibly being TRBD1 (6 bases). The length of the CDR3 is 16 residues. V was cut by 1 base and J by 4 bases, with 14 bases left in between. CDR1 and CDR2 from the germline V gene are SGHVS and FNYEAQ. CDR3 protein: CASSLEGVASGNTIYF. The CDR3 DNA reads TGTGCCAGCAGCTTAGAGGGGGTCGCGAGCGGAAACACCATATATTTT.

This chain uses TRBV2 with TRBJ2-2, with 8 bases matching TRBD1. The V gene's germline CDR1 is SNHLY and CDR2 FYNNEI. V shed 7 bases, J shed 2 bases, and the junction held 6 bases outside the gene matches. The CDR3 runs to 15 residues. In nucleotides, the CDR3 is TGTGCCAGCACTTCAGGACAGGGAAACACCGGGGAGCTGTTTTTT. Protein sequence: CASTSGQGNTGELFF.

The chain couples TRBV19 to TRBJ1-5; 9 positions match TRBD1. Germline CDR1 LNHDA, CDR2 SQIVND (reference sequence). V lost 4 bases and J lost 4; bases outside the gene matches: 11. This CDR3 spans 17 amino acids. CDR3 loop: CASSRPRDRVGNQPQHF. Here the CDR3 DNA reads TGTGCCAGTAGTAGGCCCCGGGACAGGGTTGGAAATCAGCCCCAGCATTTT.

Only a few counts were recorded for this clone. The V gene is TRBV5-8, the J gene TRBJ1-2; D not resolved. The germline CDR1 and CDR2 sequences are SGHTS and YDEGEE. Trimming shortened V by 0 bases and J by 0 bases, and 6 bases separated the two germline ends. The CDR3 spans 14 residues. The CDR3 bases are TGTGCCAGCAGCTTGGTGCCGGCTAACTATGGCTACACCTTC. Its translation: CASSLVPANYGYTF.

The J gene is TRBJ2-2, the V gene TRBV7-9; weak D call: TRBD2 (6 bases). The V and J ends lost 3 bases and 0 bases respectively, with 8 bases between them. CDR1 and CDR2 from the germline V gene are SEHNR and FQNEAQ (reference sequence). CDR3 length: 15 residues. The CDR3 sequence is CASSFPGANTGELFF. The CDR3 DNA reads TGTGCCAGCAGCTTCCCGGGGGCGAACACCGGGGAGCTGTTTTTT.

The chain joins TRBV5-1 to TRBJ2-1; 12 bases align to TRBD2. Trimming removed 3 bases from V and 2 bases from J; junction bases left unmatched: 9. The germline gives CDR1 SGHRS, CDR2 YFSETQ. The CDR3 sequence is 18 residues long. CDR3 sequence: CASSSLAGGLVTYNEQFF. As DNA, the CDR3 is TGCGCCAGCAGCTCCCTAGCGGGGGGGCTGGTAACCTACAATGAGCAGTTCTTC.

V and J are TRBV28 and TRBJ2-7; 8 bases map to TRBD2. CDR1 is MDHEN and CDR2 is SYDVKM in the germline V gene. Trimming removed 6 bases from V and 5 bases from J; junction bases left unmatched: 9. The CDR3 length is 14 residues. This chain's CDR3 is CASSIQREGNEQYF. In DNA, the CDR3 is TGTGCCAGCAGCATTCAACGGGAGGGGAACGAGCAGTACTTC.

This rearrangement joins TRBV18 to TRBJ2-2; D ambiguous. This CDR3 comprises 13 residues. The ends were cut back, 0 bases at V and 9 bases at J, with 8 bases in the middle. In germline, CDR1 is KGHSH, CDR2 LQKENI. The CDR3, as DNA: TGTGCCAGCTCACCACCGTCGTCTTGGGAGCTGTTTTTT. Protein sequence: CASSPPSSWELFF.

The V call is TRBV18, the J call TRBJ1-2; a possible D gene is TRBD1 (6 bases). The germline V gene encodes CDR1 KGHSH and CDR2 LQKENI. This CDR3 is 15 amino acids long. Deletions cut 2 bases from V and 0 bases from J, with 10 bases between. The CDR3 coding sequence is TGTGCCAGCTCACCAAGAGCAGGGGCTAACTATGGCTACACCTTC. Protein: CASSPRAGANYGYTF.